The entry that follows covers one TCR beta chain sequence. In germline, CDR1 is MGHRA, CDR2 YSYEKL. The J segment lost 2 bases and the V segment lost 1 base, leaving 4 bases of the junction unmatched. This CDR3 is built from 15 residues. The sample belongs to a study of blood T cell repertoires in COVID-19. Study-wide context: Samples taken during acute and convalescent COVID-19 were collected in the United States, Italy and Spain.

The repertoire was sequenced with immunoSEQ multiplex PCR; TCRdb's copy has only in-frame clones and lacks some. The table lists about 34,000 clones, 70% to 80% of them singletons. The specimen was peripheral blood. This sequence was found in a human donor in a cohort sampled during active COVID-19. This rearrangement joins TRBV4-1 to TRBJ2-7; 8 bases line up with TRBD2. As DNA, the CDR3 is TGCGCCAGCAGCCAAGGAACGGGAGGGCCCTACGAGCAGTACTTC. Encoded protein: CASSQGTGGPYEQYF.